This T cell receptor (beta chain) was recovered during a study of blood T cell repertoires in COVID-19. As for the study in general: Collection of acute and convalescent COVID-19 samples took place in the United States, Italy and Spain.

How the authors handled the data: The authors estimated nucleated cell counts from reference gene primer amplification. The method was immunoSEQ multiplex PCR; TCRdb's version includes in-frame clones alone and lacks a portion of them. V, J and clone size are taken as reported in that table, and D and trimming were inferred from the DNA itself. The sample includes some 530,000 clones, 80% to 90% of them seen just once. The V end lost 6 bases, the J end lost 5 bases, and 16 bases lay between the germline ends. This CDR3 has 14 residues. Germline V gene lookup returns CDR1 MNHEY and CDR2 SVGAGI. In this sample, this clone turned up once.

The source of this sequence is a human donor in a cohort sampled during active COVID-19. The chain combines TRBV6-5 with TRBJ1-1; D unresolved. The sample consisted of peripheral blood. DNA for the CDR3: TGTGCCAGCAGCCTCGAAGGGAGTCCAACTGAAGCTTTCTTT. Protein sequence: CASSLEGSPTEAFF.